The 26 T cell receptor beta chains below come from one sample, sequenced in a study of shared clonotypes between healthy human individuals (dated by TCRdb to 2020 to 2021). Receptors were amplified or captured by the immunoSEQ multiplex PCR assay. TCRdb obtained this table from immuneACCESS and retained in-frame rearrangements with V and J assigned. These tables miss some clones; where compared with another copy, unresolved V genes account for less than half of the shortfall, and the remainder is unexplained. The table for this sample lists about 960,000 clones; over 60% of them were counted only once. About 1.5% of the sample is in the top ten clones. Sequencing input: memory CD4+ T cells sorted from blood. What this sample's cell subset or site label stands for: CD45RA-negative fraction. The receptors originated from a man between 18 and 29 years old in good health.

J is TRBJ2-5 and V is TRBV9, with 11 bases lining up with TRBD2. V lost 3 bases, J lost 1 base, and 5 bases stayed unmatched. The CDR3 totals 16 residues. Per germline, CDR1 SGDLS and CDR2 YYNGEE. The CDR3 DNA reads TGTGCCAGCAGCGCGGGACTAGCGGCCCTCCAAGAGACCCAGTACTTC. Encoded protein: CASSAGLAALQETQYF.

The V gene is TRBV5-1, the J gene TRBJ1-1, with a weak D call TRBD1 (5 bases). Trimming left V 0 bases short and J 4 bases short, with 13 bases between. Germline lookup yields CDR1 SGHRS and CDR2 YFSETQ. The CDR3 consists of 15 residues. The CDR3 sequence is CASSLEGIPRTEAFF. In DNA form, the CDR3 reads TGCGCCAGCAGCTTGGAGGGGATCCCTCGCACTGAAGCTTTCTTT.

This chain links TRBV6-5 with TRBJ2-5; 9 bases align to TRBD2. The CDR3 covers 15 residues. The ends lost 2 bases at V and 4 bases at J; junction bases unmatched: 5. Germline assignment: CDR1 MNHEY and CDR2 SVGAGI. CDR3: CASSYALAGRETQYF. The CDR3 nucleotides are TGTGCCAGCAGTTACGCGCTAGCGGGGCGAGAGACCCAGTACTTC.

This chain joins TRBV6-1 and TRBJ2-2; the match to TRBD1 covers 10 bases. This CDR3 has 16 residues. With 5 bases clipped from V and 0 bases from J, the junction kept 3 bases outside the gene matches. Germline CDR1 and CDR2: MNHNS and SASEGT. The CDR3 DNA reads TGTGCCAGCAGTCAAGGACAGGGGGCGAACACCGGGGAGCTGTTTTTT. As protein: CASSQGQGANTGELFF.

The chain has TRBV7-8 and TRBJ1-4; D unclear. Germline assignment: CDR1 SGHVS and CDR2 FQNEAQ. The CDR3 extends over 14 amino acids. The V gene lost 5 bases and the J gene lost 8 bases, with 15 bases spanning the gap. CDR3 in DNA: TGTGCCAGCAGCCCCGTCCTGGTGGGAGAAAAACTGTTTTTT. Translated: CASSPVLVGEKLFF.

V is TRBV30 and J is TRBJ2-2; 7 bases align to TRBD1. Germline assignment: CDR1 GTSNPN and CDR2 SVGIG (reference sequence). Germline trimming cut 7 bases from V and 4 bases from J; bases unmatched to any gene: 15. CDR3 size: 16 residues. The CDR3 here is CASTTGSGMITGELFF. DNA for the CDR3: TGTGCCTCGACGACAGGGTCAGGGATGATCACCGGGGAGCTGTTTTTT.

CDR3 DNA sequence: TGTGCCTGGAGTGCAAATTACCTGGGCACTGAAGCTTTCTTT. Encoded protein: CAWSANYLGTEAFF. V and J are TRBV30 and TRBJ1-1, with D uncertain. The germline CDR1 and CDR2 sequences are GTSNPN and SVGIG (reference sequence). The CDR3 runs to 14 residues. Trimming took 1 base from V and 4 from J, leaving 13 bases between them.

The chain carries TRBV5-4 and TRBJ2-2; the D gene is possibly TRBD1 (5 bases). Trimming pared 6 bases from V and 3 bases from J, leaving 9 bases between. This CDR3 is built from 13 residues. Germline CDR1 and CDR2: SGHNT and YYREEE (reference sequence). The CDR3 DNA is TGTGCCAGCAAGACACAGGACACCGGGGAGCTGTTTTTT. As protein: CASKTQDTGELFF.

CDR3 sequence (DNA): TGTGCCAGCAGCGTCGACAGGGGGCTCACCGGGGAGCTGTTTTTT. The encoded protein is CASSVDRGLTGELFF. The rearrangement uses TRBV7-6 and TRBJ2-2; 10 nucleotides agree with TRBD1. V trimming: 5 bases; J trimming: 4 bases; junction bases outside the gene matches: 4. The CDR3 runs to 15 residues. In germline, CDR1 is SGHVS, CDR2 FNYEAQ.

This sequence joins TRBV11-2 and TRBJ2-5, with D unclear. V lost 2 bases and J 5 bases, leaving 15 bases between the germline ends. The CDR3 spans 15 residues. Looked up from germline, CDR1 is SGHAT and CDR2 is FQNNGV. In nucleotides, the CDR3 is TGTGCCAGCAGCTTACTCTTCGGACGCCCTGAGACCCAGTACTTC. Its translation: CASSLLFGRPETQYF.

V usage is TRBV6-1 and J usage is TRBJ1-3, with D unclear. The germline CDR1 and CDR2 sequences are MNHNS and SASEGT. Trimming removed 3 bases from V and 2 bases from J, with 11 bases in between. There are 15 residues in the CDR3. The CDR3 reads CASSEMKGTGNTIYF. CDR3 bases: TGTGCCAGCAGTGAGATGAAGGGTACTGGAAACACCATATATTTT.

Regarding this clone: A read error may explain this, as a much larger clone is one base away. CDR3 coding DNA: TGTGCCAGCACGGGGGGGAATGGGGCCAACGTCCTGACTTTC. It codes for CASTGGNGANVLTF. V is TRBV6-1 and J is TRBJ2-6; TRBD2 aligns across 8 bases. This CDR3 is built from 14 residues. V was pared by 7 bases and J by 3 bases, with 2 bases of the junction left unmatched. The germline gives CDR1 MNHNS, CDR2 SASEGT.

Note on this clone: Other DNA sequences in the sample encode the same CDR3. The gene calls are TRBV7-2 and TRBJ2-7; TRBD1 might be the D (6 bases). Germline lookup yields CDR1 SGHTA and CDR2 FQGNSA. The CDR3 contains 14 residues. V lost 1 base and J lost 1, with 8 bases in between. The CDR3 coding sequence is TGTGCCAGCAGCTTAGTCACAGGGTCCTACGAGCAGTACTTC. Translated: CASSLVTGSYEQYF.

The chain combines TRBV30 with TRBJ1-5; weak D call: TRBD1 (5 bases). Germline V gene data show CDR1 as GTSNPN and CDR2 as SVGIG (reference sequence). The CDR3 contains 13 residues. Trimming took 1 base from V and 3 from J, leaving 7 bases between them. The CDR3 region has the DNA TGTGCCTGGAGTGCAGGGCTCAATCAGCCCCAGCATTTT. Translated, it gives CAWSAGLNQPQHF.

This clone was counted only a few times. The V gene is TRBV5-4, the J gene TRBJ2-7; 12 bases line up with TRBD1. The J segment lost 7 bases and the V segment lost 4 bases, leaving 6 bases of the junction unmatched. Germline V CDR1 and CDR2: SGHNT, YYREEE (reference sequence). The CDR3 length is 14 residues. CDR3 sequence reads: CASSRDRGLREQYF. The CDR3 DNA reads as TGTGCCAGCAGCCGGGACAGGGGGCTGAGAGAGCAGTACTTC.

The V and J genes are TRBV5-1 and TRBJ1-1; possibly TRBD1 for D (5 bases). Germline V gene data show CDR1 as SGHRS and CDR2 as YFSETQ. V lost 6 bases to trimming and J lost 4 bases, with 16 bases between them. This CDR3 is built from 14 residues. For the CDR3, the DNA is TGCGCCAGCAAGCCGGAGGCGCAGGGCACTGAAGCTTTCTTT. Translating gives CASKPEAQGTEAFF.

The rearrangement joins TRBV5-1 to TRBJ2-2; 7 bases are a match to TRBD2. The trim removed 7 bases at V and 5 bases at J, leaving 8 bases unmatched. This CDR3 region has 14 residues. Germline values: CDR1 SGHRS, CDR2 YFSETQ. The CDR3 DNA reads TGCGCCAGCGCTCAGGGAGGGGAGACCGGGGAGCTGTTTTTT. Amino acids: CASAQGGETGELFF.

The chain links TRBV5-6 to TRBJ2-2; 9 positions match TRBD1. J lost 5 bases, V lost 7 bases, and 12 bases had no gene match. Germline V lookup: CDR1 SGHDT, CDR2 YYEEEE. There are 16 residues in the CDR3. The CDR3 coding sequence is TGTGCCAGCGGGTCCGGGACAGGGAGGGGAACCGGGGAGCTGTTTTTT. Protein sequence: CASGSGTGRGTGELFF.

This chain joins TRBV6-1 and TRBJ2-2; 11 bases line up with TRBD2. Germline trimming cut 7 bases from V and 7 bases from J; bases unmatched to any gene: 8. From germline, CDR1 is MNHNS and CDR2 SASEGT. CDR3 length: 15 residues. The CDR3 nucleotides are TGTGCCAGCATTCCCCAGACTAGCGGGAACGGGGAGCTGTTTTTT. Translated: CASIPQTSGNGELFF.

V and J are TRBV6-5 and TRBJ1-2; possibly TRBD1 for D (6 bases). Germline V lookup: CDR1 MNHEY, CDR2 SVGAGI. The CDR3 is made up of 13 amino acids. Trimming pared 6 bases from V and 8 bases from J, leaving 16 bases between. CDR3 in DNA: TGTGCCAGCAGACCCTACAGGGAAAAGGGCTACACCTTC. Its protein is CASRPYREKGYTF.

The CDR3 DNA sequence: TGTGCCAGCACCAGCCTAGAATACAATGAGCAGTTCTTC. This codes for CASTSLEYNEQFF. The chain has TRBV2 and TRBJ2-1, with D unresolved. The CDR3 runs to 13 residues. Germline CDR1 SNHLY, CDR2 FYNNEI. Trimming removed 7 bases from V and 4 bases from J, with 11 bases in between.

The chain employs TRBV6-4 and TRBJ2-5, with unresolved D. The CDR3 is 10 residues long. V lost 4 bases to trimming and J lost 7 bases, with 4 bases between them. CDR1 is MRHNA and CDR2 is SNTAGT in the germline V gene. The CDR3 protein is CASSGRTQYF. The CDR3 DNA reads TGTGCCAGCAGTGGGAGGACCCAGTACTTC.

Comment on this clone: Mismatch with germline at one junction end may stem from a read error. The chain has TRBV13 and TRBJ2-7; 7 nucleotides line up with TRBD1. Germline loops: CDR1 PRHDT, CDR2 FYEKMQ (reference sequence). CDR3 length equals 15 residues. As DNA, the CDR3 is TGTGCCAGCAGCCTAGGACAGGTTCCCCTCTACGAGCAGTACTTC. Translation gives CASSLGQVPLYEQYF. The full variable domain, rest sourced from reference TRBV13 and TRBJ2-7, is AAGVIQSPRHLIKEKRETATLKCYPIPRHDTVYWYQQGPGQDPQFLISFYEKMQSDKGSIPDRFSAQQFSDYHSELNMSSLELGDSALYFCASSLGQVPLYEQYFGPGTRLTVT.

This rearrangement joins TRBV18 to TRBJ2-7; 8 bases align to TRBD1. Germline V gene sequence: CDR1 KGHSH, CDR2 LQKENI. J lost 12 bases, V lost 5 bases, and 6 bases had no gene match. This CDR3 region has 11 residues. CDR3 sequence (DNA): TGTGCCAGCTCAGCCGACAGGGGTTGGTACTTC. Translating it yields CASSADRGWYF.

In this sample, this clone turned up a few times. V usage is TRBV4-1 and J usage is TRBJ2-7, with TRBD1 matching over 7 bases. The CDR3 loop spans 13 amino acids. With V trimmed by 4 bases and J by 6 bases, 6 bases remained unmatched. Per germline, CDR1 MGHRA and CDR2 YSYEKL. The CDR3 protein is CASSRGTVGEQYF. The DNA for the CDR3 is TGCGCCAGCAGCCGGGGGACAGTCGGCGAGCAGTACTTC.

The genes are TRBV2 and TRBJ2-5, with D unresolved. Trimming stripped 4 bases from V and 2 bases from J, with 14 bases between. Germline-derived CDR1 and CDR2 are SNHLY and FYNNEI. This CDR3 is built from 15 residues. Written as DNA, the CDR3 is TGTGCCAGCAGTGGCCCGGACGCCGGTCAAGAGACCCAGTACTTC. Translating gives CASSGPDAGQETQYF. The full variable domain, in which reference TRBV2 and TRBJ2-5 provide the parts outside the CDR3, is EPEVTQTPSHQVTQMGQEVILRCVPISNHLYFYWYRQILGQKVEFLVSFYNNEISEKSEIFDDQFSVERPDGSNFTLKIRSTKLEDSAMYFCASSGPDAGQETQYFGPGTRLLVL.